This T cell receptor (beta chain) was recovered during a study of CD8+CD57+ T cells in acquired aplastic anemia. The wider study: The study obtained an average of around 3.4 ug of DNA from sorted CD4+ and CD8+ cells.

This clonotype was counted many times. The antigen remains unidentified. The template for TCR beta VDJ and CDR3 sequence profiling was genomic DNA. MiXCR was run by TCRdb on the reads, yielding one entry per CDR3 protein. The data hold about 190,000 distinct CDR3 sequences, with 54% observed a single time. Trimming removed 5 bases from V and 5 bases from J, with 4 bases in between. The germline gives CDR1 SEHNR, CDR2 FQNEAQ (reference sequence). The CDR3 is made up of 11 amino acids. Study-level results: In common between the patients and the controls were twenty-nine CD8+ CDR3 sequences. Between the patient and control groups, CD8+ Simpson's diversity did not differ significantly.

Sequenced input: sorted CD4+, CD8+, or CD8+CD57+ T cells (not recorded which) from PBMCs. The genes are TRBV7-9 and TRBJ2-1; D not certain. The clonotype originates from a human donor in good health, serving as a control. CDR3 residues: CASSPDNEQFF. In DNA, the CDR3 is TGTGCCAGCAGCCCTGACAATGAGCAGTTCTTC.